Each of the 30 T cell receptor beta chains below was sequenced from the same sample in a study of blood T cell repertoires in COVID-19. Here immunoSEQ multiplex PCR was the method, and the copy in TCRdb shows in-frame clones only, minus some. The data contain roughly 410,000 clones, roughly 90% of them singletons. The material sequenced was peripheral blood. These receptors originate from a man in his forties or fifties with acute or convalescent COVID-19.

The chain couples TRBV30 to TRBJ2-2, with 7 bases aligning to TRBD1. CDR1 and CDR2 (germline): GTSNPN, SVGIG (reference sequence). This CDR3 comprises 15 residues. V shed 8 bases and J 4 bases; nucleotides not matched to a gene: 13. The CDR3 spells CAPNRDRVRTGELFF. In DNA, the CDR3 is TGTGCCCCCAACCGCGACAGGGTGCGCACCGGGGAGCTGTTTTTT.

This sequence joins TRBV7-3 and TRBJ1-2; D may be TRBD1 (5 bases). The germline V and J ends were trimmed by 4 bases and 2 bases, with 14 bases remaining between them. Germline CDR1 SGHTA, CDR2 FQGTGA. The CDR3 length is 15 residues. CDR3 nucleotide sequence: TGTGCCAGCAGCTCCCATGCGACAGAGAACTATGGCTACACCTTC. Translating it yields CASSSHATENYGYTF.

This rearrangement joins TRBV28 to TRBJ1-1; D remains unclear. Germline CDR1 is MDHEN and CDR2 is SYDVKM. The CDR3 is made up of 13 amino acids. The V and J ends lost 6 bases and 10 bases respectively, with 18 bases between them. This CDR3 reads CASSPKLQAGAFF. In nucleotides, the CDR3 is TGTGCCAGCAGCCCTAAACTTCAGGCGGGAGCTTTCTTT.

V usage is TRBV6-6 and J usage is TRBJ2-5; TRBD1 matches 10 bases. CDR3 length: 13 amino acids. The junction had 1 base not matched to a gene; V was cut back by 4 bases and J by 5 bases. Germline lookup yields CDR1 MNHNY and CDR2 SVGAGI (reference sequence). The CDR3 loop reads CASSWGQGETQYF. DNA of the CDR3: TGTGCCAGCAGTTGGGGACAGGGGGAGACCCAGTACTTC.

CDR3 sequence: CAIASAGTGVYYEQYF. The CDR3 DNA sequence: TGTGCCATTGCAAGTGCCGGGACAGGTGTATACTACGAGCAGTACTTC. The chain links TRBV10-3 to TRBJ2-7; 8 bases map to TRBD1. CDR3 length: 16 amino acids. The germline V gene encodes CDR1 ENHRY and CDR2 SYGVKD. Unmatched junction bases numbered 16, after V lost 9 bases and J lost 3 bases.

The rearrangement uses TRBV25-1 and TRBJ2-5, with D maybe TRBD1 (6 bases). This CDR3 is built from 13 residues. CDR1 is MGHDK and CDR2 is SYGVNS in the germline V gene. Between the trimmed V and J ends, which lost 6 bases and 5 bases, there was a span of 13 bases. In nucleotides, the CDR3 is TGTGCCAGCAGCGCCAGGGGCGCGGAGACCCAGTACTTC. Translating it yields CASSARGAETQYF.

The CDR3 coding sequence is TGCAGTGCTAGTCTGGGGGGGGGCGTAGAGACCCAGTACTTC. Its protein is CSASLGGGVETQYF. The rearrangement links TRBV20-1 to TRBJ2-5; D is possibly TRBD2 (7 bases). Trimming removed 3 bases at V and 4 bases at J, with 15 bases between. The CDR3 runs to 14 residues. Germline CDR1 and CDR2: DFQATT and SNEGSKA (reference sequence).

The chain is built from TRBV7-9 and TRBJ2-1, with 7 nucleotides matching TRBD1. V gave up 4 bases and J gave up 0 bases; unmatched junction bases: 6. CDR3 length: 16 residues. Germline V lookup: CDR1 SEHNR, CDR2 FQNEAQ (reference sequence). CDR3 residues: CASSSATGSSYNEQFF. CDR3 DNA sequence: TGTGCCAGCAGCTCGGCGACAGGGAGCTCCTACAATGAGCAGTTCTTC.

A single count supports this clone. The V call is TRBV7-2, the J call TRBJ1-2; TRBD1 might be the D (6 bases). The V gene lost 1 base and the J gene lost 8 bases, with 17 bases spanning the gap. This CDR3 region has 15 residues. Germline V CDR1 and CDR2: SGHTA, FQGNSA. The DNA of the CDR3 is TGTGCCAGCAGCTTAGTGTTGCCCAGGGGTCGCGGCTACACCTTC. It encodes CASSLVLPRGRGYTF.

The CDR3 coding sequence is TGTGCCAGCAGTTTACTGGCAGGGGTCGGGGAGCAGTACTTC. Encoded protein: CASSLLAGVGEQYF. V gene TRBV27 combines with J gene TRBJ2-7; perhaps TRBD1 as D (6 bases). In germline, CDR1 is MNHEY, CDR2 SMNVEV (reference sequence). This CDR3 is 14 amino acids long. V was shortened by 2 bases and J by 7 bases, with 15 bases between the two germline ends.

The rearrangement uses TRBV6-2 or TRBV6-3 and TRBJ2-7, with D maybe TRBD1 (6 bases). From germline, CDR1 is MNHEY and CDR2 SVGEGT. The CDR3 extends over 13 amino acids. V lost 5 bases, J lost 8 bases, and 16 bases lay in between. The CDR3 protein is CASSRARTAKQYF. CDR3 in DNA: TGTGCCAGCAGTCGCGCCCGGACAGCAAAGCAGTACTTC.

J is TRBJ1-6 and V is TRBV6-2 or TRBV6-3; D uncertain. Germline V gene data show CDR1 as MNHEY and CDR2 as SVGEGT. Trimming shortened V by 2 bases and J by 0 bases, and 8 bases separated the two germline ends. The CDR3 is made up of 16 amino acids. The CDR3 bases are TGTGCCAGCAGTTACGACCGAGGCTCCTATAATTCACCCCTCCACTTT. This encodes CASSYDRGSYNSPLHF.

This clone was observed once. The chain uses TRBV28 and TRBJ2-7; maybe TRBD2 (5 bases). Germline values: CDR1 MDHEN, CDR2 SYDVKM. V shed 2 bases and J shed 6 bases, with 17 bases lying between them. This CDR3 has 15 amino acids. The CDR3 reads CASSLGYRGKTEQYF. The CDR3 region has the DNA TGTGCCAGCAGTTTAGGCTACAGAGGGAAGACCGAGCAGTACTTC.

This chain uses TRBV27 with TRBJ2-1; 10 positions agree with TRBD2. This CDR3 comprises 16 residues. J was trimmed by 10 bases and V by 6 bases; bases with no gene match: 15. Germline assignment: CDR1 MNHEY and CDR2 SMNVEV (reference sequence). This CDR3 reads CASSLKGLAGAYEQFF. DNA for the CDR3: TGTGCCAGCAGCCTCAAAGGTCTAGCGGGAGCGTACGAGCAGTTCTTC.

The CDR3 sequence is CASSLVQTSGEQYF. CDR3 nucleotide sequence: TGCGCCAGCAGCTTGGTCCAGACCTCAGGGGAGCAGTACTTC. The chain employs TRBV5-1 and TRBJ2-7; D perhaps matches TRBD1 (5 bases). Germline assignment: CDR1 SGHRS and CDR2 YFSETQ. Trimming took 0 bases from V and 7 from J, leaving 14 bases between them. This CDR3 is 14 amino acids long.

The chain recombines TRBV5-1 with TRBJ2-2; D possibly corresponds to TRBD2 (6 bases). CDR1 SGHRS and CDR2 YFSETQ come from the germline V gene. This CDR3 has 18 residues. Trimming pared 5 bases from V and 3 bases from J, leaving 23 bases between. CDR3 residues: CASRPGLRRGTDTGELFF. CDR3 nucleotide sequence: TGCGCCAGCAGACCGGGACTCCGCCGGGGTACTGACACCGGGGAGCTGTTTTTT.

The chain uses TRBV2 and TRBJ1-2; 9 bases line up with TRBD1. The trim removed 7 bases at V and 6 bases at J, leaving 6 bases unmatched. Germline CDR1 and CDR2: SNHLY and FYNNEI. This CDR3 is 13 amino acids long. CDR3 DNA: TGTGCCAGCACAGACGGGACAGGGAATGGCTACACCTTC. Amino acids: CASTDGTGNGYTF.

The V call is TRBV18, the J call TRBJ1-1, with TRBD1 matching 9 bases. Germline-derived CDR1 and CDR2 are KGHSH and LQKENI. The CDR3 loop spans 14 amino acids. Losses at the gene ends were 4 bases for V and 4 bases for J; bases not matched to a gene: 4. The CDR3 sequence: CASSRRQGGTEAFF. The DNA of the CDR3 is TGTGCCAGCTCACGACGACAGGGGGGCACTGAAGCTTTCTTT.

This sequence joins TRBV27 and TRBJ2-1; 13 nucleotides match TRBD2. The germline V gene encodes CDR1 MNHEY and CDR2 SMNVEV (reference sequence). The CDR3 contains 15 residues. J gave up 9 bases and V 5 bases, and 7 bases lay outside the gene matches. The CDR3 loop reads CASSPRTSGRGEQFF. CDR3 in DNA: TGTGCCAGCAGTCCCCGGACTAGCGGGAGAGGTGAGCAGTTCTTC.

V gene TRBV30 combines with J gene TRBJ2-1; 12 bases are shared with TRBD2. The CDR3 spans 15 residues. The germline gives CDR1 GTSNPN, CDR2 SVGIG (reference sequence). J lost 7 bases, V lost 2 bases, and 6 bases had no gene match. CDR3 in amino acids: CAWSSLAGGDNEQFF. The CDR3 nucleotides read TGTGCCTGGAGTTCCCTAGCGGGAGGGGATAATGAGCAGTTCTTC.

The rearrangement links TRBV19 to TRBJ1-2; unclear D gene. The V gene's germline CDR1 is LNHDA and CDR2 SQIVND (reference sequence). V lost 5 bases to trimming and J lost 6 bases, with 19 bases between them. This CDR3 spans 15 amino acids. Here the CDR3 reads CASSPPLWRRNGYTF. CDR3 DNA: TGTGCCAGTAGTCCCCCCCTCTGGAGAAGAAATGGCTACACCTTC.

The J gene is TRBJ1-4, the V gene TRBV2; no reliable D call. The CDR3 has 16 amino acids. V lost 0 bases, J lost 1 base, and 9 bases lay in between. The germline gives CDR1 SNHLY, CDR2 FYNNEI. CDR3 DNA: TGTGCCAGCAGTGAAGCCCTCGGGGTAACTAATGAAAAACTGTTTTTT. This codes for CASSEALGVTNEKLFF.

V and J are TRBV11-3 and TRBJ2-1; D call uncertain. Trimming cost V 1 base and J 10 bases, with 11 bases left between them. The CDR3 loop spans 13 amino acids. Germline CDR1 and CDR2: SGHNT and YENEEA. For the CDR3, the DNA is TGTGCCAGCAGCTTAGGTGTAGCAGCCGAGCAGTTCTTC. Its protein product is CASSLGVAAEQFF.

For the CDR3, the DNA is TGTGCCTGGGGACTTACCAGGGGCACTGAAGCTTTCTTT. It yields the protein CAWGLTRGTEAFF. The chain links TRBV30 to TRBJ1-1; D perhaps matches TRBD1 (6 bases). The length of the CDR3 is 13 residues. Trimming left V 5 bases short and J 4 bases short, with 14 bases between. CDR1 is GTSNPN and CDR2 is SVGIG in the germline V gene (reference sequence).

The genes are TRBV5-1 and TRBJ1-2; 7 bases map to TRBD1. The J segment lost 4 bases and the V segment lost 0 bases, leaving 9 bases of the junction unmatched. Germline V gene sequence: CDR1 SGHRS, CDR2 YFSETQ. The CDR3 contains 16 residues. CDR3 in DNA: TGCGCCAGCAGCTTGGCTTCCGGGACAGCATTCTATGGCTACACCTTC. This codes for CASSLASGTAFYGYTF.

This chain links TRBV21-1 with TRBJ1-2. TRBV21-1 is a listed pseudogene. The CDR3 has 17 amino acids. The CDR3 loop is CASSTGLEPCANYGYTF. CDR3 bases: TGTGCCAGCAGCACGGGACTGGAGCCGTGCGCTAACTATGGCTACACCTTC.

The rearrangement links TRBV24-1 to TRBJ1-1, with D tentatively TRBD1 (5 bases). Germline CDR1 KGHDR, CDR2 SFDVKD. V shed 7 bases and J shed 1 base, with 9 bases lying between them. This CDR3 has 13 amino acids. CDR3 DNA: TGTGCCACCAGCACAGGACGGAACACTGAAGCTTTCTTT. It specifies CATSTGRNTEAFF.

DNA of the CDR3: TGCAGTGTTGAGGTCTATGAGCAGTTCTTC. Residues: CSVEVYEQFF. The chain has TRBV20-1 and TRBJ2-1; unclear D gene. V lost 7 bases to trimming and J lost 8 bases, with 9 bases between them. The CDR3 is 10 amino acids. CDR1 is DFQATT and CDR2 is SNEGSKA in the germline V gene (reference sequence).

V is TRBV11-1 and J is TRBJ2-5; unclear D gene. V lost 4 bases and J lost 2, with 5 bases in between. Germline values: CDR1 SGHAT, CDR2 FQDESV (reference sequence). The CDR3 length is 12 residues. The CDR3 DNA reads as TGTGCCAGCAGCTCCCTTCAAGAGACCCAGTACTTC. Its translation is CASSSLQETQYF.

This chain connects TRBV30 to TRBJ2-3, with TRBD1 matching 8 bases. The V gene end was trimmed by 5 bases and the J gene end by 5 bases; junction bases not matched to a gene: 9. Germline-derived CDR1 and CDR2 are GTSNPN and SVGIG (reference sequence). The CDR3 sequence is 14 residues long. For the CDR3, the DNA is TGTGCCTGGGGGTGGACAGGGAATGGAGATACGCAGTATTTT. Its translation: CAWGWTGNGDTQYF.